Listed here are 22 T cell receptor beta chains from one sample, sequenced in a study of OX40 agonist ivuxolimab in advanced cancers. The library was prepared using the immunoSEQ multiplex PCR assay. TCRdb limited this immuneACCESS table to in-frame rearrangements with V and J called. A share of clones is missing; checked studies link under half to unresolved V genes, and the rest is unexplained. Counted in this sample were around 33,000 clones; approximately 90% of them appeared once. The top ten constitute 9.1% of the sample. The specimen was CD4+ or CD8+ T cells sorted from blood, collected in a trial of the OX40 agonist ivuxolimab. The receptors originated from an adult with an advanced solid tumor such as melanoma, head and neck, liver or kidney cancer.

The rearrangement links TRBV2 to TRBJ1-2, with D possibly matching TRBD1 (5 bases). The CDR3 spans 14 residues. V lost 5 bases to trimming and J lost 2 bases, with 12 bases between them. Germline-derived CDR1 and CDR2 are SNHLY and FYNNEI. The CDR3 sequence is CASSSGPPNYGYTF. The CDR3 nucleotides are TGTGCCAGCAGTTCGGGACCCCCCAACTATGGCTACACCTTC.

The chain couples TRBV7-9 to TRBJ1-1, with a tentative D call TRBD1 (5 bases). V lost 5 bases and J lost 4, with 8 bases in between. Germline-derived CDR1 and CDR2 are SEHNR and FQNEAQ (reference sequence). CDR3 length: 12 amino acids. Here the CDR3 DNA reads TGTGCCAGCAGCGGGGGGTCCACTGAAGCTTTCTTT. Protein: CASSGGSTEAFF.

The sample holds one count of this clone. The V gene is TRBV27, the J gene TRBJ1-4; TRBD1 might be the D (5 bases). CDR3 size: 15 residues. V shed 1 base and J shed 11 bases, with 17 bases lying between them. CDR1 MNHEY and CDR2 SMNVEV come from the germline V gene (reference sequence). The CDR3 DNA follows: TGTGCCAGCAGTTTATTCGGGGGGGTTCCTGGGAAACTGTTTTTT. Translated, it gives CASSLFGGVPGKLFF.

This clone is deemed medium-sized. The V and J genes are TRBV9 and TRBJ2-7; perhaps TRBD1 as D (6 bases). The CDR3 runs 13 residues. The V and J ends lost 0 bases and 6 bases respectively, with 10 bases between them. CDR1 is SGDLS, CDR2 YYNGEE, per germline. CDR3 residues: CASSVGTAREQYF. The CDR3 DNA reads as TGTGCCAGCAGCGTAGGGACAGCGCGCGAGCAGTACTTC.

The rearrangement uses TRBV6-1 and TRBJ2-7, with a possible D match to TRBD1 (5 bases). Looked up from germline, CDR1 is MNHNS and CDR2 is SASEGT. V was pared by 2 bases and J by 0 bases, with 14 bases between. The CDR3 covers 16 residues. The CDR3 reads CASSEIKGRASYEQYF. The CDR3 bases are TGTGCCAGCAGTGAAATTAAGGGCAGGGCCTCCTACGAGCAGTACTTC.

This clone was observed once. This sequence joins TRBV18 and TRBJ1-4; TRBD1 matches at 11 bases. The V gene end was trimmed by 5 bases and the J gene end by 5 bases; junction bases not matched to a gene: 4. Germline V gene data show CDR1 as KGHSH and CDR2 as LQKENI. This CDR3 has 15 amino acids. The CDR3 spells CASSGQGAKNEKLFF. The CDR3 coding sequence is TGTGCCAGCTCAGGACAGGGGGCGAAGAATGAAAAACTGTTTTTT.

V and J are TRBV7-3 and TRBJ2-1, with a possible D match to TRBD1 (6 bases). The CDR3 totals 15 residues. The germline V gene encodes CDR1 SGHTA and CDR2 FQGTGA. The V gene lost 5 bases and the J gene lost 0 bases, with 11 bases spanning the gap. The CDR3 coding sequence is TGTGCCAGCAGCCTCGACAGGAGCTCCTACAATGAGCAGTTCTTC. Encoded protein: CASSLDRSSYNEQFF.

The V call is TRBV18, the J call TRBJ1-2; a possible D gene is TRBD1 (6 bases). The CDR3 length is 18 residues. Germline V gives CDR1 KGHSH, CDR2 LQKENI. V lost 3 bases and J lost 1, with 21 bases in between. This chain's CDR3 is CASSPNIQGPGGNYGYTF. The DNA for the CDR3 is TGTGCCAGCTCACCGAACATACAGGGTCCCGGAGGTAACTATGGCTACACCTTC.

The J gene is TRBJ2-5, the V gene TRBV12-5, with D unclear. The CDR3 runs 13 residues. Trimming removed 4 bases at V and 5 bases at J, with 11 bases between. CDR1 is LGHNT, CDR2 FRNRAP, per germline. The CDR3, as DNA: TGTGCTAGTGGTTCCTCCGGGTCGGAGACCCAGTACTTC. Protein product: CASGSSGSETQYF.

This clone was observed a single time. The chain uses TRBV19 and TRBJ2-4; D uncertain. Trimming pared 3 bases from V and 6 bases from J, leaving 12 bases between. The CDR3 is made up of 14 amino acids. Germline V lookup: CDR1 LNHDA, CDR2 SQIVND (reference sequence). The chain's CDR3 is CASSMTYPPNIQYF. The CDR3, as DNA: TGTGCCAGTAGTATGACTTACCCCCCAAACATTCAGTACTTC.

The chain's CDR3 is CASSPQGSGYSNYGYTF. CDR3 nucleotides: TGTGCCAGCTCACCACAGGGGTCAGGGTACTCTAACTATGGCTACACCTTC. The rearrangement links TRBV18 to TRBJ1-2, with D perhaps TRBD1 (5 bases). Germline CDR1 KGHSH, CDR2 LQKENI. Deletions cut 1 base from V and 0 bases from J, with 15 bases between. The CDR3 spans 17 residues.

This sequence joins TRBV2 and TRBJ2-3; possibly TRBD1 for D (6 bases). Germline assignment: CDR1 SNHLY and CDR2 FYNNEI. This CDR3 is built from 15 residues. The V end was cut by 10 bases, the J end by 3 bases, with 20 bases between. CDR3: CATAFVGQSTDTQYF. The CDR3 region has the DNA TGTGCCACAGCTTTCGTAGGACAGTCAACAGATACGCAGTATTTT.

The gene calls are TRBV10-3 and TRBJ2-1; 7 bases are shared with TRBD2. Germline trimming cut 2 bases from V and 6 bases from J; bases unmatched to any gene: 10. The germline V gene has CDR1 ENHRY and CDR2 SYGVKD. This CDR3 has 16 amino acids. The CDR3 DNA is TGTGCCATCAGTGAGGGTTTTGGCGGGAGAGGCAATGAGCAGTTCTTC. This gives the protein CAISEGFGGRGNEQFF.

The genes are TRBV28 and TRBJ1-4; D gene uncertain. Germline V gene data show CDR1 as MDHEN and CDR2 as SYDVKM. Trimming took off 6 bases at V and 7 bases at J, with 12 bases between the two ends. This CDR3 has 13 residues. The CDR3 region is CASSSPRVEKLFF. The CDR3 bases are TGTGCCAGCAGCTCTCCTCGCGTTGAAAAACTGTTTTTT.

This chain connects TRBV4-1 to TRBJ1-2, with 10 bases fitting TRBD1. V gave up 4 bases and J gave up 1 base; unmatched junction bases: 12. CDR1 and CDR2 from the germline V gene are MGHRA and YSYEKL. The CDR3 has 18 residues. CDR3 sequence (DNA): TGCGCCAGCAGCCCTGACCGAGACAGGGGGCGCGTTAACTATGGCTACACCTTC. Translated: CASSPDRDRGRVNYGYTF.

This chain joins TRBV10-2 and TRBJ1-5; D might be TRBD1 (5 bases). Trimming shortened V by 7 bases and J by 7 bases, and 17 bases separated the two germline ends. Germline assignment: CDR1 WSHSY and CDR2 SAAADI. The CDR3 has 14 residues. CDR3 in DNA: TGCGCCAGCACCATCAGCGGGGGGGAACAGCCCCAGCATTTT. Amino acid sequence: CASTISGGEQPQHF.

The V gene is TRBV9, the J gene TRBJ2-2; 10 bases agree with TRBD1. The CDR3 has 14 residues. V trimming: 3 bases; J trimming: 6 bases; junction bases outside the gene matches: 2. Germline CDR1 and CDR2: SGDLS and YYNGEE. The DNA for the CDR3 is TGTGCCAGCAGCGAGGACAGGGGGGCCGGGGAGCTGTTTTTT. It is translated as CASSEDRGAGELFF.

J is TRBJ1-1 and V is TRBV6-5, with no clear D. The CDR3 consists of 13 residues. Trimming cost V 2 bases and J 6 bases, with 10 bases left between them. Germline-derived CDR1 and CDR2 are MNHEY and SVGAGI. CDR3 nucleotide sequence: TGTGCCAGCAGTTACAGGGTCCAGGCTGAAGCTTTCTTT. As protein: CASSYRVQAEAFF.

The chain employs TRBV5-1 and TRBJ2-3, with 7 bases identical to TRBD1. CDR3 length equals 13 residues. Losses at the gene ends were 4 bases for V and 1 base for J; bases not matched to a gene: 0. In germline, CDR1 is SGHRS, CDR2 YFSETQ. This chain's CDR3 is CASSGQGTDTQYF. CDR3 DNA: TGCGCCAGCAGCGGACAGGGCACAGATACGCAGTATTTT.

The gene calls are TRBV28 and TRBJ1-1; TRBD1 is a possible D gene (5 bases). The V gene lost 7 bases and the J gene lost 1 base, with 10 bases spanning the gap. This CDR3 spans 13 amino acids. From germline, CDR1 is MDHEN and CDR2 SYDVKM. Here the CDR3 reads CASTGAENTEAFF. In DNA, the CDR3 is TGTGCCAGCACCGGGGCGGAGAACACTGAAGCTTTCTTT.

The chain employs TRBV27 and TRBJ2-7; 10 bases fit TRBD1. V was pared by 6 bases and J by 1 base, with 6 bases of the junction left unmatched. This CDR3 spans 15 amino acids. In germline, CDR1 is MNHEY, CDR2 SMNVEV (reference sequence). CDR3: CASSRLGQGSYEQYF. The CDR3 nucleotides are TGTGCCAGCAGCCGTTTGGGACAGGGGTCCTACGAGCAGTACTTC.

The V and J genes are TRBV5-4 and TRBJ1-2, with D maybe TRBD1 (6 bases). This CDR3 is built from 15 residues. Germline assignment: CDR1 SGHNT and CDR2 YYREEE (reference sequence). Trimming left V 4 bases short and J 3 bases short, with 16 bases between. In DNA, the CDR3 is TGTGCCAGCAGCCCTCTAATGGGGGCGCACTATGGCTACACCTTC. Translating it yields CASSPLMGAHYGYTF.